The entry below gives a single TCR beta chain sequence along with its context. This clonotype occurred a few times. Its antigen remains undetermined. It has no much larger one-base neighbor in the sample; base qualities were not kept. Trimming at the junction amounts to 1 base on V and 1 base on J, and the germline ends lie 10 bases apart. Including cysteine and phenylalanine, the CDR3 has 14 amino acids. Only the CDR3 region is kept as DNA, spanning 42 bases read in frame from base 1. CDR1 and CDR2 are drawn from the germline V gene: SQVTM, ANQGSEA. This specimen comes from a study of identical twins (TCRdb year 2016). A note on the overall study: To test whether fetal clonotypes persist, the study used deep sequencing on TCR alpha and beta repertoires from monozygotic twins, unrelated adults of various ages, and cord blood. To rule out contamination, the twin experiments were replicated at different times with different library preparation protocols.

Library construction relied on 5' RACE. These reads were obtained on an Illumina HiSeq 2000. Template switching introduced a universal primer binding site; the final cDNA contained a unique molecular identifier, enabling accurate counting of TCR cDNA molecules. Specific primers in the conserved constant-segment region were used to synthesize first-strand cDNA for the TCR alpha and beta chains. To control for contamination, every cDNA library was double barcoded, receiving both a SMART-Mk sample barcode and Illumina barcodes. TruSeq adapter sequences, together with Illumina sample barcodes, were added in two successive PCR steps. The TCR alpha and beta cDNA libraries were sequenced on the Illumina HiSeq platform using custom primers. The original methods were these. Unique molecular identifiers were extracted from raw reads with MiGEC, and CDR3 positions were determined with MiXCR. For each individual, recombination models were inferred using an EM algorithm with the repgenHMM and IGoR tools. The analysis of shared clonotypes was done with the tcR package in R, with sharing normalized by the product of cloneset sizes. To study raw recombination free of thymic and clonal selection effects, out-of-frame nonproductive sequences were analyzed. TCRdb cleaned the public reads at Q25 with fastp, built clones with MiXCR and kept in-frame beta chains. Each entry is one CDR3 protein sequence, shown with its most common DNA and genes. TCRdb's processing, not the authors', yielded these V and J calls. The table for this sample lists under 250,000 distinct CDR3 sequences; 7.5% of them were counted only once. About 1.9% of the sample rests with the top ten.

Broad study findings and their caveats: Abundant cord blood beta clonotypes had fewer insertions, young adult naive repertoires showed a similar but weaker trend, and memory repertoires showed no such trend. Because the same donors could not be followed over many years, the conclusions relied on cross-sectional statistical analysis. Invariant T cells such as MAIT and iNKT could partly confound zero-insertion analyses, though diverse VJ usage argued against this for most clonotypes. Recombination models systematically underestimated out-of-frame TCR alpha sharing in monozygotic twins but agreed with sharing between unrelated individuals. Compared with coincidental sharing between unrelated individuals, an excess of low generation-probability sequences was observed among out-of-frame TCR alpha sequences shared between twins. Excess twin sharing in beta out-of-frame sequences was weaker because fewer shared sequences lowered the signal-to-noise ratio.

Every donor in the study was a healthy Caucasian. The twin cohort consisted of three pairs of female monozygotic twins, all aged roughly 18 to 30 years. Miltenyi CD45RO+ enrichment and human naive T-cell isolation kits were used to isolate memory (CD45RO+) and naive T cells from PBMC. Separately, the same data were catalogued under a study of yellow fever vaccine responses in identical twins. The second publication reports: According to the authors, in identical twins the way T cells responded to vaccination appeared partly convergent and partly personalized. In identical twins, the study followed T cell clones that responded to the vaccine with precision.

Source material: memory (CD45RO+) T cells sorted from blood. This sample's cell subset or site label indicates: CD45RO+ enriched T cells. The TCR originated in a woman aged 18-29 years in good health. The chain joins TRBV29-1 to TRBJ1-1, with TRBD1 perhaps the D gene, on 5 matching bases. Read as DNA, the sequence is TGCAGCGTTGAAGTGGGACGGGGGAACACTGAAGCTTTCTTT. It is translated as CSVEVGRGNTEAFF.